This passage covers 19 T cell receptor beta chains from one sample sequenced in a study of shared T cell receptors in the human thymus. Here immunoSEQ multiplex PCR was the method, and the copy in TCRdb shows in-frame clones only, minus some. The sample carries a few hundred thousand clones, 85% to 95% recorded once. Sequencing used thymocytes. Source of these receptors: a human donor.

This clone was seen a single time. The V gene is TRBV11-2, the J gene TRBJ2-3; the D is unclear. Trimming stripped 5 bases from V and 9 bases from J, with 6 bases between. The CDR3 consists of 10 residues. The germline CDR1 and CDR2 sequences are SGHAT and FQNNGV. The CDR3 spells CASSPVTQYF. The CDR3 DNA sequence: TGTGCCAGCAGCCCAGTCACGCAGTATTTT. The full variable domain, its missing parts supplied by reference TRBV11-2 and TRBJ2-3, is EAGVAQSPRYKIIEKRQSVAFWCNPISGHATLYWYQQILGQGPKLLIQFQNNGVVDDSQLPKDRFSAERLKGVDSTLKIQPAKLEDSAVYLCASSPVTQYFGPGTRLTVL.

This sequence joins TRBV5-4 and TRBJ2-5; 10 nucleotides align to TRBD2. Per the germline V gene, CDR1 is SGHNT and CDR2 is YYREEE (reference sequence). This CDR3 has 15 amino acids. V lost 7 bases and J lost 5; bases outside the gene matches: 11. The CDR3 spells CASHGLADNVETQYF. The CDR3 coding sequence is TGTGCCAGCCACGGACTAGCGGATAATGTGGAGACCCAGTACTTC.

The chain combines TRBV19 with TRBJ1-1; D gene uncertain. The CDR3 runs to 15 residues. Germline lookup yields CDR1 LNHDA and CDR2 SQIVND (reference sequence). Trimming stripped 10 bases from V and 3 bases from J, with 21 bases between. This CDR3 reads CATRAPLAMDTEAFF. In DNA, the CDR3 is TGTGCCACCCGGGCCCCGCTCGCCATGGACACTGAAGCTTTCTTT.

This chain uses TRBV30 with TRBJ1-5; no clear D. Germline assignment: CDR1 GTSNPN and CDR2 SVGIG (reference sequence). The CDR3 spans 15 residues. The V and J ends lost 4 bases and 7 bases respectively, with 20 bases between them. CDR3: CAWTRRAWEFQPQHF. The CDR3 bases are TGTGCCTGGACCAGAAGGGCCTGGGAGTTCCAGCCCCAGCATTTT.

The chain links TRBV27 to TRBJ2-4; D assignment may be TRBD1 or TRBD2 (7 bases each). Germline CDR1 MNHEY, CDR2 SMNVEV (reference sequence). V lost 6 bases and J lost 6, with 18 bases in between. This CDR3 is built from 15 residues. The CDR3 sequence is CASRGLTGRGNIQYF. For the CDR3, the DNA is TGTGCCAGCAGGGGACTGACAGGGAGGGGAAACATTCAGTACTTC.

The chain couples TRBV15 to TRBJ2-7, with a weak D call TRBD2 (6 bases). The germline CDR1 and CDR2 sequences are LNHNV and YYDKDF (reference sequence). V was trimmed by 3 bases and J by 4 bases, leaving 19 bases between them. The CDR3 totals 16 residues. CDR3 bases: TGTGCCACCAGCAGGGGATTAGCGGACCCAATATACGAGCAGTACTTC. This sequence encodes CATSRGLADPIYEQYF. Looking up the rest from reference TRBV15 and TRBJ2-7 gives the full variable domain: DAMVIQNPRYQVTQFGKPVTLSCSQTLNHNVMYWYQQKSSQAPKLLFHYYDKDFNNEADTPDNFQSRRPNTSFCFLDIRSPGLGDTAMYLCATSRGLADPIYEQYFGPGTRLTVT.

CDR3: CASSYILAGEYEQYF. The CDR3 coding sequence is TGCGCCAGCAGCTATATCCTAGCGGGAGAGTACGAGCAGTACTTC. The rearrangement links TRBV4-3 to TRBJ2-7, with TRBD2 matching over 10 bases. The CDR3 covers 15 residues. V lost 5 bases, J lost 4 bases, and 8 bases stayed unmatched. CDR1 is LGHNA, CDR2 YSLEER, per germline.

This chain joins TRBV5-1 and TRBJ2-5; D could derive from TRBD1 or TRBD2 (6 bases each). The CDR3 has 14 amino acids. Trimming removed 1 base from V and 5 bases from J, with 12 bases in between. Germline V gene sequence: CDR1 SGHRS, CDR2 YFSETQ. CDR3 sequence reads: CASSLYGGEETQYF. CDR3 coding DNA: TGCGCCAGCAGCTTGTACGGGGGCGAGGAGACCCAGTACTTC.

The V gene is TRBV6-5, the J gene TRBJ1-5; tentatively, D is TRBD1 (6 bases). This CDR3 comprises 13 residues. Trimming cost V 7 bases and J 5 bases, with 12 bases left between them. Looked up from germline, CDR1 is MNHEY and CDR2 is SVGAGI. CDR3 in amino acids: CASKGGRDQPQHF. The CDR3 nucleotides are TGTGCCAGCAAAGGGGGAAGAGATCAGCCCCAGCATTTT.

V gene TRBV19 combines with J gene TRBJ1-1; no definite D call. This CDR3 comprises 15 residues. V was cut by 7 bases and J by 1 base, with 16 bases left in between. From germline, CDR1 is LNHDA and CDR2 SQIVND (reference sequence). The CDR3: CASTAFDGWNTEAFF. Here the CDR3 DNA reads TGTGCCAGTACTGCCTTTGATGGGTGGAACACTGAAGCTTTCTTT.

The chain employs TRBV6-6 and TRBJ2-1; 9 bases fit TRBD2. Germline V CDR1 and CDR2: MNHNY, SVGAGI (reference sequence). The CDR3 contains 14 residues. Losses at the gene ends were 5 bases for V and 8 bases for J; bases not matched to a gene: 7. CDR3 in amino acids: CASSNLAGTDEQFF. CDR3 bases: TGTGCCAGCAGTAATCTAGCGGGGACGGATGAGCAGTTCTTC.

CDR3 nucleotides: TGTGCCAGCAGTTGGGAGACGAGAAGGGACGAGCAGTACTTC. Its translation: CASSWETRRDEQYF. The chain uses TRBV27 and TRBJ2-7; weak D call: TRBD2 (5 bases). The V and J ends lost 4 bases and 5 bases respectively, with 15 bases between them. Germline V gene data show CDR1 as MNHEY and CDR2 as SMNVEV (reference sequence). This CDR3 contains 14 residues.

V and J are TRBV19 and TRBJ1-4; 11 nucleotides match TRBD1. CDR3 size: 14 residues. Per germline, CDR1 LNHDA and CDR2 SQIVND (reference sequence). The junction had 2 bases not matched to a gene; V was cut back by 3 bases and J by 8 bases. The DNA for the CDR3 is TGTGCCAGTAGTATCGGGACAGGGGGAGAAAAACTGTTTTTT. It encodes CASSIGTGGEKLFF.

The chain uses TRBV19 and TRBJ1-3; 8 positions match TRBD1. CDR1 is LNHDA, CDR2 SQIVND, per germline (reference sequence). V shed 3 bases, J shed 0 bases, and the junction held 7 bases outside the gene matches. The CDR3 contains 17 residues. CDR3 loop: CASSIITGGGSGNTIYF. The CDR3 bases are TGTGCCAGTAGTATCATCACAGGGGGAGGCTCTGGAAACACCATATATTTT.

This clone has just one count. V is TRBV19 and J is TRBJ1-2; a weak D match, TRBD1 (5 bases). Germline CDR1 reads LNHDA; CDR2 reads SQIVND (reference sequence). The CDR3 has 13 amino acids. V lost 7 bases, J lost 4 bases, and 13 bases lay in between. CDR3 amino acids: CASTKTGPYGYTF. In nucleotides, the CDR3 is TGTGCCAGTACCAAAACGGGGCCCTATGGCTACACCTTC.

The J gene is TRBJ2-5, the V gene TRBV5-5; 9 bases are a match to TRBD2. This CDR3 comprises 15 residues. Trimming cost V 6 bases and J 2 bases; bases outside gene matches: 8. Looked up from germline, CDR1 is SGHKS and CDR2 is YYEKEE (reference sequence). In DNA form, the CDR3 reads TGTGCCAGCACCGCAAGCGGGGGGATACAAGAGACCCAGTACTTC. It is translated as CASTASGGIQETQYF. Supplemented by reference TRBV5-5 and TRBJ2-5, the full variable domain reads DAGVTQSPTHLIKTRGQQVTLRCSPISGHKSVSWYQQVLGQGPQFIFQYYEKEERGRGNFPDRFSARQFPNYSSELNVNALLLGDSALYLCASTASGGIQETQYFGPGTRLLVL.

The V and J genes are TRBV9 and TRBJ2-1, with D unresolved. Germline CDR1 is SGDLS and CDR2 is YYNGEE. The CDR3 contains 16 residues. V lost 0 bases to trimming and J lost 4 bases, with 14 bases between them. The chain's CDR3 is CASSVAEVPAYNEQFF. CDR3 coding DNA: TGTGCCAGCAGCGTAGCCGAAGTCCCGGCATACAATGAGCAGTTCTTC.

The genes are TRBV5-4 and TRBJ2-7, with TRBD2 matching over 12 bases. The germline V gene encodes CDR1 SGHNT and CDR2 YYREEE (reference sequence). The CDR3 extends over 16 amino acids. V shed 10 bases and J 2 bases; nucleotides not matched to a gene: 13. CDR3 sequence (DNA): TGTGCCGGCTCTAGCGGGAGGGGCATCAGTACCTACGAGCAGTACTTC. Translated, it gives CAGSSGRGISTYEQYF.

V usage is TRBV20-1 and J usage is TRBJ2-7; D uncertain. CDR1 DFQATT and CDR2 SNEGSKA come from the germline V gene (reference sequence). This CDR3 spans 11 amino acids. Written as DNA, the CDR3 is TGCAGGGCGACGTCAAACTACGAGCAGTACTTC. Its translation is CRATSNYEQYF.